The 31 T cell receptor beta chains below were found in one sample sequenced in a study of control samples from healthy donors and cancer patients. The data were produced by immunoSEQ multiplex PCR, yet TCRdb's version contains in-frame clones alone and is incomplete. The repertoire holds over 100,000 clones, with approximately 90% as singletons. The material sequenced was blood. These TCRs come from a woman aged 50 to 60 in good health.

The CDR3 nucleotides read TGTGCCAGCAGCCGAGGACTAGCGGGGCAAGAGACCCAGTACTTC. It codes for CASSRGLAGQETQYF. V is TRBV4-2 and J is TRBJ2-5; 12 nucleotides agree with TRBD2. The germline V gene has CDR1 LGHNA and CDR2 YNFKEQ. This CDR3 is built from 15 residues. V was clipped by 4 bases and J by 2 bases; unmatched bases: 2.

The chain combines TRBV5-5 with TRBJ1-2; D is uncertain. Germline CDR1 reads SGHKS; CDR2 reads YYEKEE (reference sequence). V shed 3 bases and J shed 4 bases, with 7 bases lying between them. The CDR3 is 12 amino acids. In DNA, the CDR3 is TGTGCCAGCAGCTCGGGCCTCTATGGCTACACCTTC. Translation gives CASSSGLYGYTF.

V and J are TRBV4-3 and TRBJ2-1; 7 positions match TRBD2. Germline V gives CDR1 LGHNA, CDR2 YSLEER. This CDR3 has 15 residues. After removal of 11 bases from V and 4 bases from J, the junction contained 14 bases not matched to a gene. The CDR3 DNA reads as TGCGCCTCCTCCCCTTCCAGCGGGGAATACAATGAGCAGTTCTTC. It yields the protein CASSPSSGEYNEQFF.

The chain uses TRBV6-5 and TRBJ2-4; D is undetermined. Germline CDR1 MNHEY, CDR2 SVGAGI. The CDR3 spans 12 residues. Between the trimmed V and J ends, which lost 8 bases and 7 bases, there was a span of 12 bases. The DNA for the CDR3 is TGTGCCAGCCGAATGGCTCCGAACATTCAGTACTTC. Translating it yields CASRMAPNIQYF.

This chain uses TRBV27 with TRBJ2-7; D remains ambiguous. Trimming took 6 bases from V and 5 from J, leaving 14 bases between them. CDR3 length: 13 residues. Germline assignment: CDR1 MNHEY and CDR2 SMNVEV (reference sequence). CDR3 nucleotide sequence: TGTGCCAGCAGGCAAGGGATTTTCGACGAGCAGTACTTC. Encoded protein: CASRQGIFDEQYF.

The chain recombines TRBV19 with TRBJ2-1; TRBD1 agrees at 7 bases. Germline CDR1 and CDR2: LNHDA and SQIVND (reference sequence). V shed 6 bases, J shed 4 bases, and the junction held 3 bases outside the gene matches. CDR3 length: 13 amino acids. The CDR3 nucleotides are TGTGCCAGTAGCCGGGACAGTTACAATGAGCAGTTCTTC. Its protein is CASSRDSYNEQFF.

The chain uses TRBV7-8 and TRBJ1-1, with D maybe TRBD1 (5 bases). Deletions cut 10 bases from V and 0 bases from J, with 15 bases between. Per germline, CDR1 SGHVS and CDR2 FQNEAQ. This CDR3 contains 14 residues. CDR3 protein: CAIRAGGLNTEAFF. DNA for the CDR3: TGTGCCATACGCGCGGGGGGTTTGAACACTGAAGCTTTCTTT.

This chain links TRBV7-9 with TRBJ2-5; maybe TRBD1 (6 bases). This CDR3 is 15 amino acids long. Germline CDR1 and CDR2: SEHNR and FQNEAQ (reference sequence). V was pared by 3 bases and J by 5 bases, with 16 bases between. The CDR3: CASSFTPQGSETQYF. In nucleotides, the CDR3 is TGTGCCAGCAGCTTCACCCCACAGGGATCGGAGACCCAGTACTTC.

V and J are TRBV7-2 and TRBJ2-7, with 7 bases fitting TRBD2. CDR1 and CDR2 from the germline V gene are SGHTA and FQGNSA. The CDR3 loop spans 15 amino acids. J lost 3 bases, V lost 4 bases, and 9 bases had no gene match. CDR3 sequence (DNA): TGTGCCAGCAGCTGGTCCTCTAGCGGAAACTACGAGCAGTACGTC. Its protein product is CASSWSSSGNYEQYV.

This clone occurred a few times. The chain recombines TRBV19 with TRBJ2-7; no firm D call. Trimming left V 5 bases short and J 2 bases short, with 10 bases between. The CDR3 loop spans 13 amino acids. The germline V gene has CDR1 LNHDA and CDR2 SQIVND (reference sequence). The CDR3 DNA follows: TGTGCCAGTAGTGCAGGCTTGGCCTACGAGCAGTACTTC. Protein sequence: CASSAGLAYEQYF.

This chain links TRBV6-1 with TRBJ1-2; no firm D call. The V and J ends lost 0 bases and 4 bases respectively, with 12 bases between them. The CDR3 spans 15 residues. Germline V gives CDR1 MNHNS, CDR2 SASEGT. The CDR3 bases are TGTGCCAGCAGTGAAGCGGGCACCGGCGGCTATGGCTACACCTTC. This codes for CASSEAGTGGYGYTF.

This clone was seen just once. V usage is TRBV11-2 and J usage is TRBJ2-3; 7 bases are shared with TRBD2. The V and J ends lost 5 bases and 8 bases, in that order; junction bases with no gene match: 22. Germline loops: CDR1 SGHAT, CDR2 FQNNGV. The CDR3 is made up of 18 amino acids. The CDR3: CASSRPSSSTLGGGTQYF. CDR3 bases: TGTGCCAGCAGCCGGCCGTCGAGTAGCACATTGGGGGGGGGTACGCAGTATTTT.

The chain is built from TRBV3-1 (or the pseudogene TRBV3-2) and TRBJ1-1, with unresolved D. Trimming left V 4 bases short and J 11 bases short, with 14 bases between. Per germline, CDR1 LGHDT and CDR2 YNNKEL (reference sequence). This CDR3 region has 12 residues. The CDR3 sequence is CASSRISGGAFF. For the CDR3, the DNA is TGTGCCAGCAGCCGTATCTCCGGAGGCGCTTTCTTT.

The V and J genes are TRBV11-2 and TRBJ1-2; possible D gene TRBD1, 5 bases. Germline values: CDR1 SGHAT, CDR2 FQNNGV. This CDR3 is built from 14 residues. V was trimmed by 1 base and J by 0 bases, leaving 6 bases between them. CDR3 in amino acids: CASSLGTTNYGYTF. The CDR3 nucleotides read TGTGCCAGCAGCTTAGGGACAACTAACTATGGCTACACCTTC.

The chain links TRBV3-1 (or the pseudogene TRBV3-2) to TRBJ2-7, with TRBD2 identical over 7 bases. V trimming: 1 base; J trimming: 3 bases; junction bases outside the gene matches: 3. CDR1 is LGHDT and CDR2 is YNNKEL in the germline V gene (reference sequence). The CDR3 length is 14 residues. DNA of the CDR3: TGTGCCAGCAGCCAAGCTGGGACTATCTACGAGCAGTACTTC. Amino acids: CASSQAGTIYEQYF.

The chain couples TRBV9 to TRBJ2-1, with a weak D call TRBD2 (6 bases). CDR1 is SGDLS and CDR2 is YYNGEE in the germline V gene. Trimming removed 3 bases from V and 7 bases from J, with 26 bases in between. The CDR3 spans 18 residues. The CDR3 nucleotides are TGTGCCAGCAGCGGTCGAAACCAGCTAGCGATTTTTGGGAATGAGCAGTTCTTC. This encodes CASSGRNQLAIFGNEQFF. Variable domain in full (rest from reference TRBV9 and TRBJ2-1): DSGVTQTPKHLITATGQRVTLRCSPRSGDLSVYWYQQSLDQGLQFLIQYYNGEERAKGNILERFSAQQFPDLHSELNLSSLELGDSALYFCASSGRNQLAIFGNEQFFGPGTRLTVL.

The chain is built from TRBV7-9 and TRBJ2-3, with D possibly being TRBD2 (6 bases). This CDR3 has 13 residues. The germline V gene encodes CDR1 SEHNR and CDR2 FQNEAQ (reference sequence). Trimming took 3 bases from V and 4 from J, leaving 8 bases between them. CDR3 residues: CASSFGSADTQYF. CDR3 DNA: TGTGCCAGCAGCTTCGGGAGCGCAGATACGCAGTATTTT.

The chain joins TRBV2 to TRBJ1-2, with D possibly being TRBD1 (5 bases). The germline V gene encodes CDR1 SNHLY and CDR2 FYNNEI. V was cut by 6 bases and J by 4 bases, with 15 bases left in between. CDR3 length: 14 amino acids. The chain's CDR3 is CASSLGALTYGYTF. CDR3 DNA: TGTGCCAGCAGCCTTGGGGCCCTTACCTATGGCTACACCTTC.

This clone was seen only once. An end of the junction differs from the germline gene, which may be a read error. DNA for the CDR3: TGTGCCAGCAGGGAAGCAGGGCGGGGAGCTTTCTTT. Translating gives CASREAGRGAFF. This chain uses TRBV2 with TRBJ1-1; tentative D call: TRBD1 (5 bases). The CDR3 runs 12 residues. Germline-derived CDR1 and CDR2 are SNHLY and FYNNEI. Full variable domain (missing parts from reference TRBV2 and TRBJ1-1): EPEVTQTPSHQVTQMGQEVILRCVPISNHLYFYWYRQILGQKVEFLVSFYNNEISEKSEIFDDQFSVERPDGSNFTLKIRSTKLEDSAMYFCASREAGRGAFFGQGTRLTVV.

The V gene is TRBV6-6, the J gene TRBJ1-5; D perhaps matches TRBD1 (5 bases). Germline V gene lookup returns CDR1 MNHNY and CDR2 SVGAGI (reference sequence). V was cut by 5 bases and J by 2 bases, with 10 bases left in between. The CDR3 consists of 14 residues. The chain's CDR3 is CASSTGTRNQPQHF. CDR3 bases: TGTGCCAGCAGTACCGGGACCCGCAATCAGCCCCAGCATTTT.

The CDR3 DNA reads TGTGCCAGAAGCCCGGGTCTTTCGCGGGAAAAACTGTTTTTT. It is translated as CARSPGLSREKLFF. The chain carries TRBV5-3 and TRBJ1-4; no firm D call. TRBV5-3 is classed as an ORF, of uncertain function. CDR3 length: 14 residues. Trimming pared 4 bases from V and 8 bases from J, leaving 15 bases between.

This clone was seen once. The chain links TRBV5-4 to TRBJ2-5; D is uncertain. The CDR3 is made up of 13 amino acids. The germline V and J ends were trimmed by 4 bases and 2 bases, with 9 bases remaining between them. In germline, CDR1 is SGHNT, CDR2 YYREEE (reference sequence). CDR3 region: CASSVGKQETQYF. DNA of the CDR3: TGTGCCAGCAGCGTAGGGAAACAAGAGACCCAGTACTTC.

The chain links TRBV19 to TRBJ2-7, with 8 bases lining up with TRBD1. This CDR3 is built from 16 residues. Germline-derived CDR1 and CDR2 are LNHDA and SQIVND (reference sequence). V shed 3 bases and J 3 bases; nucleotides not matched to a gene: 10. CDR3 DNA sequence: TGTGCCAGTAGTATTTTCGGACAGGGTAGAGACTACGAGCAGTACTTC. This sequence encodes CASSIFGQGRDYEQYF.

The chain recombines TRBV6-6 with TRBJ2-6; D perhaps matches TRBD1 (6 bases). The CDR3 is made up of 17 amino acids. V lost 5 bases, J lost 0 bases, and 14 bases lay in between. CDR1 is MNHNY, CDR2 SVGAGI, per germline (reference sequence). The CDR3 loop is CASSPIPRGSGANVLTF. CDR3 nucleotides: TGTGCCAGCAGTCCAATACCCAGGGGCTCTGGGGCCAACGTCCTGACTTTC.

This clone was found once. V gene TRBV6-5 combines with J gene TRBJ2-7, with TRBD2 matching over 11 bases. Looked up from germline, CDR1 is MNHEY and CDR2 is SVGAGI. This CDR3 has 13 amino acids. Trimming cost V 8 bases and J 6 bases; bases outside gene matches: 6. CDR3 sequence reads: CASLLAGALEQYF. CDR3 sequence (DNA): TGTGCCAGCCTACTAGCGGGGGCCCTCGAGCAGTACTTC.

This CDR3 reads CASSYRRNTEAFF. CDR3 sequence (DNA): TGTGCCAGCAGTTACCGTCGGAACACTGAAGCTTTCTTT. The V and J genes are TRBV6-5 and TRBJ1-1; D gene unclear. The CDR3 is made up of 13 amino acids. CDR1 and CDR2 from the germline V gene are MNHEY and SVGAGI. V gave up 2 bases and J gave up 1 base, with 5 bases separating them.

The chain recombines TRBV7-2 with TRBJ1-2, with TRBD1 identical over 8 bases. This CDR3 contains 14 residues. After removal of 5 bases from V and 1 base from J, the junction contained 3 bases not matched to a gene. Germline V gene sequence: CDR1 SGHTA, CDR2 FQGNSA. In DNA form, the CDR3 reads TGTGCCAGCAGCCCAGGGGGCGGTAACTATGGCTACACCTTC. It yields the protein CASSPGGGNYGYTF.

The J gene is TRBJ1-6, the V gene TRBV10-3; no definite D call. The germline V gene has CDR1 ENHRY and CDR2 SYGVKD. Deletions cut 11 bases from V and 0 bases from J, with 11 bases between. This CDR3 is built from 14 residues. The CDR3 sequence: CASKESSYNSPLHF. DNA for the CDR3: TGTGCCTCGAAGGAGAGCTCCTATAATTCACCCCTCCACTTT.

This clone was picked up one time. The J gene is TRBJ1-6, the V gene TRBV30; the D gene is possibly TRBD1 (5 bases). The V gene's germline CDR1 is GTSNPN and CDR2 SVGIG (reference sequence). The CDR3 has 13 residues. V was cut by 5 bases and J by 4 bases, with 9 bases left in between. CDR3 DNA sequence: TGTGCCTGGGTTACAGGTTATAATTCACCCCTCCACTTT. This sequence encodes CAWVTGYNSPLHF.

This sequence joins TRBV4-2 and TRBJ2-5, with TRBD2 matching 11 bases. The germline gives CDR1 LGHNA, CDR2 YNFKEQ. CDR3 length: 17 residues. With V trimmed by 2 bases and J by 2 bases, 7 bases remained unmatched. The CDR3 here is CASSQRAVAGGQETQYF. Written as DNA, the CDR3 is TGTGCCAGCAGCCAAAGAGCCGTAGCGGGGGGGCAAGAGACCCAGTACTTC.

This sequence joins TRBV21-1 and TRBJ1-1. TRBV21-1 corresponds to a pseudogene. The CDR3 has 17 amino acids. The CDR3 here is CASSVYLAQRVNTEAFF. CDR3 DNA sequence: TGTGCCAGCAGCGTTTACCTGGCCCAGAGAGTGAACACTGAAGCTTTCTTT.